A selection of T cell receptor beta chains follows, all from one sample in a study of shared clonotypes between healthy human individuals. Produced via immunoSEQ multiplex PCR; TCRdb's table is partial and in-frame only. This sample has approximately 470,000 clones, with around four fifths found just once. Material for sequencing was PBMCs. Receptors originate from a woman aged 40 to 50 in good health. Some clones in this sample may be carry-over from other donors' samples. The CDR3 runs from the conserved cysteine through the conserved F or W. The D gene is left open where the match is weak. Clone size is not always given. Where it is, it says once, few, many or a class for expanded clones.

j_call,v_call,clone_size,d_call,cdr3_nt,cdr3_aa
TRBJ2-5,TRBV5-6,NA,TRBD1,TGTGCCAGCAGCACAACCGGGACAGGGGGGTGGGAGACCCAGTACTTC,CASSTTGTGGWETQYF
TRBJ1-2,TRBV4-2,few,NA,TGTGCCAGCAGCCAAGGGGGGGATAAGAGGGGCTACACCTTC,CASSQGGDKRGYTF
TRBJ2-3,TRBV29-1,NA,NA,TGCAGCGTTGAACCCGGCACAGATACGCAGTATTTT,CSVEPGTDTQYF
TRBJ1-4,TRBV15,few,TRBD1,TGTGCCACCAGCAACACTACCGGGACAGGGCACGAAAAACTGTTTTTT,CATSNTTGTGHEKLFF
TRBJ2-7,TRBV9,NA,NA,TGTGCCAGCAGCGTAGGTTCCTACTACGAGCAGTACTTC,CASSVGSYYEQYF
TRBJ2-3,TRBV9,NA,TRBD2,TGTGCCAGCAGCCCACGTAGCGGGAGGAGCGCAGATACGCAGTATTTT,CASSPRSGRSADTQYF
TRBJ2-2,TRBV5-4,many,TRBD2,TGTGCCAGCAGCTTGAGTCTAGCGGGTCAATTCACCGGGGAGCTGTTTTTT,CASSLSLAGQFTGELFF
TRBJ2-2,TRBV7-2,NA,NA,TGTGCCAGCAGCGTCAGCGGTAACACCGGGGAGCTGTTTTTT,CASSVSGNTGELFF
TRBJ1-1,TRBV30,NA,NA,TGTGCCTGGATTCAACAGGGATACACTGAAGCTTTCTTT,CAWIQQGYTEAFF
TRBJ1-5,TRBV7-9,NA,NA,TGTGCCAGCAGCCGGGACCGGTTTAGGCCCCAGCATTTT,CASSRDRFRPQHF
TRBJ1-1,TRBV23-1,NA,NA,TGCGCCAGCAGTCAATCGGGAGCCGTTCCTGAAGCTTTCTTT,CASSQSGAVPEAFF
TRBJ1-1,TRBV7-8,NA,NA,TGTGCCAGCAGCTTAGAACAGACGAACACTGAAGCTTTCTTT,CASSLEQTNTEAFF
TRBJ2-7,TRBV11-2,NA,TRBD2,TGTGCCAGCAGCCCTCGGACTAGCGGGGTCTACGAGCAGTACTTC,CASSPRTSGVYEQYF
TRBJ1-1,TRBV2,NA,NA,TGTGCCAGCAGCGCCGACAGAGAAATTGAAGCTTTCTTT,CASSADREIEAFF
TRBJ2-5,TRBV4-1,NA,TRBD2,TGCGCCAGCAGCCAAGTCCTAGCGGGAGTTACGGAGACCCAGTACTTC,CASSQVLAGVTETQYF
TRBJ1-1,TRBV10-1,NA,NA,TGCGCCAGCAGTGACCGGAACACTGAAGCTTTCTTT,CASSDRNTEAFF
TRBJ1-1,TRBV28,NA,NA,TGTGCCAGCAGTTTTTCGAGTGGAGAGACTGAAGCTTTCTTT,CASSFSSGETEAFF
TRBJ2-2,TRBV7-2,once,NA,TGTGCCAGCAGCCCTGCCCCGGGGCGCATTATTACCGGGGAGCTGTTTTTT,CASSPAPGRIITGELFF
TRBJ1-5,TRBV27,few,NA,TGTGCCAGCAGTTTCGACCGGGACCTATTAGCCGGTCAGCCCCAGCATTTT,CASSFDRDLLAGQPQHF
TRBJ2-3,TRBV27,NA,NA,TGTGCCAGCAGTTTTGTGGATACGCAGTATTTT,CASSFVDTQYF
TRBJ1-4,TRBV28,NA,NA,TGTGCCAGCAGTTCCCAGGGAGCCACCGTTGAAAAACTGTTTTTT,CASSSQGATVEKLFF
TRBJ2-2,TRBV15,NA,NA,TGTGCCACCAGCAGAGCGGACAGGAACACCGGGGAGCTGTTTTTT,CATSRADRNTGELFF
TRBJ1-1,TRBV4-1,NA,NA,TGCGCCAGCAGCCAAGTGGGAGGGGGGACTGAAGCTTTCTTT,CASSQVGGGTEAFF
TRBJ2-7,TRBV14,few,TRBD2,TGTGCCAGCAGCCAACTAGCGGGAGTTGTCTACGAGCAGTACTTC,CASSQLAGVVYEQYF
TRBJ1-4,TRBV18,NA,TRBD1,TGTGCCAGCTCACCACAGACAGGGGAGGAAAAACTGTTTTTT,CASSPQTGEEKLFF
TRBJ2-5,TRBV4-1,many,NA,TGCGCCAGCAGCCAAGACCCTGGGGCCCGGGGGACCCAGTACTTC,CASSQDPGARGTQYF
TRBJ2-1,TRBV11-3,many,NA,TGTGCCAGCAGCCCACGGAGGGGGGGAATGAATGAGCAGTTCTTC,CASSPRRGGMNEQFF
TRBJ1-4,TRBV7-2,NA,TRBD1,TGTGCCAGCAGCCGAGTGACAGGGAATAACGATGAAAAACTGTTTTTT,CASSRVTGNNDEKLFF
TRBJ1-2,TRBV30,NA,NA,TGTGCCTGGAGTGACCTTTGGGCCTATGGCTACACCTTC,CAWSDLWAYGYTF
TRBJ2-5,TRBV11-2,NA,NA,TGTGCCAGCAGCTTAGATACCGGCCCCGGGGCCCAGTACCAAGAGACCCAGTACTTC,CASSLDTGPGAQYQETQYF
TRBJ2-5,TRBV6-1,NA,TRBD1,TGTGCCAGCACCTTTGGGACAGTGGAGACCCAGTACTTC,CASTFGTVETQYF
TRBJ1-1,TRBV30,NA,NA,TGTGCCTGGAGTCCCCCTTTTAGCGGGAACACTGAAGCTTTCTTT,CAWSPPFSGNTEAFF
TRBJ2-2,TRBV6-1,NA,NA,TGTGCCAGCAGTGAACTTACAGGATTCTACACCGGGGAGCTGTTTTTT,CASSELTGFYTGELFF
TRBJ2-2,TRBV6-6,NA,NA,TGTGCCAGCAGTTACCAGGGACTTAACACCGGGGAGCTGTTTTTT,CASSYQGLNTGELFF
TRBJ1-2,TRBV28,NA,NA,TGTGCCAGCAGTTTATGGGGGACAAGCGGCTACACCTTC,CASSLWGTSGYTF
TRBJ2-6,TRBV15,NA,TRBD1,TGTGCCACCAGCCAAAACCGGGACAGGCTCCTCTCTGGGGCCAACGTCCTGACTTTC,CATSQNRDRLLSGANVLTF
TRBJ2-1,TRBV4-1,NA,TRBD2,TGCGCCAGCAGCCACCCTAGCGGCTCCTACAATGAGCAGTTCTTC,CASSHPSGSYNEQFF
TRBJ2-1,TRBV10-3,NA,NA,TGTGCCATCAGTGAGTCGCTGACTACCTACAATGAGCAGTTCTTC,CAISESLTTYNEQFF
TRBJ1-2,TRBV29-1,NA,NA,TGCAGCGTTGAATTCGGGGGTGGCTATGGCTACACCTTC,CSVEFGGGYGYTF
TRBJ2-7,TRBV5-6,once,TRBD2,TGTGCCAGCAGCGACAGCGGGAGGGCCCTCGAGCAGTACTTC,CASSDSGRALEQYF
TRBJ2-1,TRBV7-3,NA,NA,TGTGCCAGCAGCTTAGGGCTAGCGAGCAATGAGCAGTTCTTC,CASSLGLASNEQFF
TRBJ1-3,TRBV5-6,once,NA,TGTGCCAGCAGCTTCCCCGCCTCTGGAAACACCATATATTTT,CASSFPASGNTIYF
TRBJ1-1,TRBV5-4,NA,NA,TGTGCCAGCAGCTTGGACAGTCGGGACACTGAAGCTTTCTTT,CASSLDSRDTEAFF